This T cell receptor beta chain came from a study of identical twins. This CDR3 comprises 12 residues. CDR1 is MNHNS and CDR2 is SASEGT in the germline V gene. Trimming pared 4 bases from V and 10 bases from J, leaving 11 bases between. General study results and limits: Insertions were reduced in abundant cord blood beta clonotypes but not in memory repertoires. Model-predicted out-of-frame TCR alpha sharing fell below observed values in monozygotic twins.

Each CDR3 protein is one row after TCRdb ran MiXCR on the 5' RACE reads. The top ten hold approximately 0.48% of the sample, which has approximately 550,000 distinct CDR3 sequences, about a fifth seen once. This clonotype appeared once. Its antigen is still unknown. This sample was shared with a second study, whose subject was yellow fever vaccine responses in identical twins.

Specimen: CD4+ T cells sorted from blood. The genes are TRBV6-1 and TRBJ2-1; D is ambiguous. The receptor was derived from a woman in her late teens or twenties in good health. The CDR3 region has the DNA TGTGCCAGCAGTGGCTATGTGGTGGAGCAGTTCTTC. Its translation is CASSGYVVEQFF.